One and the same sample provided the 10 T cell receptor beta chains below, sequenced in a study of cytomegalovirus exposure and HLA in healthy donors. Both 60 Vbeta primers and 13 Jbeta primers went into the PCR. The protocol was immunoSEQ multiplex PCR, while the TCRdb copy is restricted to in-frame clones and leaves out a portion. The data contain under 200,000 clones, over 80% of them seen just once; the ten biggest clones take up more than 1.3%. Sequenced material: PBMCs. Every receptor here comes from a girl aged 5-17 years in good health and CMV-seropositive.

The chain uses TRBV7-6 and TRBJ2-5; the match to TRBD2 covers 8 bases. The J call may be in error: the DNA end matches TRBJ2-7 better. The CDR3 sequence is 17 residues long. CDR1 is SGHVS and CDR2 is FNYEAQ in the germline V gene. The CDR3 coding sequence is TGTGCCAGCAGCCTAGATCCGGCGGGAGGACTTACCTACGAGCAGTACTTC. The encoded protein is CASSLDPAGGLTYEQYF.

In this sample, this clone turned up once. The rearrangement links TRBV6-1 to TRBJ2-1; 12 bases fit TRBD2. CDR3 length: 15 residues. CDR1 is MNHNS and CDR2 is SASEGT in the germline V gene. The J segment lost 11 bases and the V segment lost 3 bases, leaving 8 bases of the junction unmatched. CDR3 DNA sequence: TGTGCCAGCAGTGACCGTGGGACTAGCGGGCAGAAGCAGTTCTTC. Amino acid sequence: CASSDRGTSGQKQFF.

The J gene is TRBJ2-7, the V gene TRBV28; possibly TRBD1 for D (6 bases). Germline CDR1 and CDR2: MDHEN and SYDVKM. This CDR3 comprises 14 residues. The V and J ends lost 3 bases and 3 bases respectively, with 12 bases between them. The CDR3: CASSFVAQGYEQYF. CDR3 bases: TGTGCCAGCAGTTTTGTGGCACAGGGCTACGAGCAGTACTTC.

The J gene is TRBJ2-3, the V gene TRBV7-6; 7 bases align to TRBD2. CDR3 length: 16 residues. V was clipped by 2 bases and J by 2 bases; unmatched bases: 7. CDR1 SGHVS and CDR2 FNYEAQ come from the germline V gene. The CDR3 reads CASSLSGRGVTDTQYF. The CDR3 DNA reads TGTGCCAGCAGCTTATCTGGTCGGGGGGTCACAGATACGCAGTATTTT.

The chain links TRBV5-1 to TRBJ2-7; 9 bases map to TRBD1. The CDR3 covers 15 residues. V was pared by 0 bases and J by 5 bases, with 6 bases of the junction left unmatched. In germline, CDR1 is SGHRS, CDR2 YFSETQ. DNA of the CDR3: TGCGCCAGCAGCTTGGGTGGGACAGGGTACAACGAGCAGTACTTC. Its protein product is CASSLGGTGYNEQYF. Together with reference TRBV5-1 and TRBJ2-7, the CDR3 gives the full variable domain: KAGVTQTPRYLIKTRGQQVTLSCSPISGHRSVSWYQQTPGQGLQFLFEYFSETQRNKGNFPGRFSGRQFSNSRSEMNVSTLELGDSALYLCASSLGGTGYNEQYFGPGTRLTVT.

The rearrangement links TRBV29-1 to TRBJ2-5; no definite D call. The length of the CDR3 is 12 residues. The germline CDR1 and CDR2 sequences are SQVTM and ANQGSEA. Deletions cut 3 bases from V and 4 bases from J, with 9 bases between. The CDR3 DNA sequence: TGCAGCGTTGACTCGGGTATAGAGACCCAGTACTTC. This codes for CSVDSGIETQYF.

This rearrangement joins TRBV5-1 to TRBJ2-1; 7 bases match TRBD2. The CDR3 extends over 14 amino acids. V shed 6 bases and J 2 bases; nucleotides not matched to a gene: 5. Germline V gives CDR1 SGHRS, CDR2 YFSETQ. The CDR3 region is CASTASGAYNEQFF. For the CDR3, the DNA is TGCGCCAGCACGGCTAGCGGAGCCTACAATGAGCAGTTCTTC.

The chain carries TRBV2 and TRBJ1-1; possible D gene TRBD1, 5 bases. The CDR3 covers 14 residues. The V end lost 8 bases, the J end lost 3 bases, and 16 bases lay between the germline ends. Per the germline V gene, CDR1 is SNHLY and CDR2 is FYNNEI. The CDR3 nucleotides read TGTGCCAGCGGGGCCCGGGGCGGGGACACTGAAGCTTTCTTT. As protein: CASGARGGDTEAFF.

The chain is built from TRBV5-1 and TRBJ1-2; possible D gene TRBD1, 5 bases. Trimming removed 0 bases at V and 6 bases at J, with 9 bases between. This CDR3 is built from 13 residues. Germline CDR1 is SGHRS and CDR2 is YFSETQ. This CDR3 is CASSLVAGNGYTF. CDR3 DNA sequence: TGCGCCAGCAGCTTGGTGGCAGGGAATGGCTACACCTTC.

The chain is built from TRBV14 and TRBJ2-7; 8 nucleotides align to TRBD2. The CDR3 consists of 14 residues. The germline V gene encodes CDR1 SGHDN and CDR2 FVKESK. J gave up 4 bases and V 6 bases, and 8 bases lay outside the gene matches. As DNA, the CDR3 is TGTGCCAGCAGGAGGGCGGGAGGACGGTACGAGCAGTACTTC. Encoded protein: CASRRAGGRYEQYF.